These 22 T cell receptor beta chains were sequenced from one sample in a study of T cells in localized non-small cell lung cancer. Assay used: immunoSEQ multiplex PCR; TCRdb lists only in-frame clones, some missing. This sample has 52,000 or so clones, with approximately 80% found just once. Specimen: peripheral blood mononuclear cells, collected before any cancer treatment. Receptor source: a man aged 35-75 years with stage III lung adenocarcinoma.

The V gene is TRBV6-1, the J gene TRBJ1-1, with D hard to call. Between the trimmed V and J ends, which lost 3 bases and 2 bases, there was a span of 13 bases. Germline V gene lookup returns CDR1 MNHNS and CDR2 SASEGT. CDR3 size: 15 residues. This CDR3 is CASSDIGSLNTEAFF. The CDR3 region has the DNA TGTGCCAGCAGTGATATCGGCAGTCTAAACACTGAAGCTTTCTTT.

The chain is built from TRBV7-2 and TRBJ2-1; D ambiguous. The CDR3 length is 14 residues. V shed 0 bases and J shed 5 bases, with 8 bases lying between them. The germline V gene has CDR1 SGHTA and CDR2 FQGNSA. CDR3 amino acids: CASSLAGTHNEQFF. CDR3 in DNA: TGTGCCAGCAGCTTAGCGGGAACCCACAATGAGCAGTTCTTC.

The V call is TRBV5-8, the J call TRBJ2-3; 9 bases agree with TRBD1. Trimming at V came to 5 bases and at J to 3 bases, leaving 10 bases not matched to a gene. The germline gives CDR1 SGHTS, CDR2 YDEGEE. The CDR3 sequence is 16 residues long. The CDR3 sequence is CASSSSGTGITDTQYF. The DNA of the CDR3 is TGTGCCAGCAGTTCCTCCGGGACAGGGATAACAGATACGCAGTATTTT.

The rearrangement links TRBV10-2 to TRBJ1-6; D is undetermined. The V and J ends lost 2 bases and 5 bases respectively, with 7 bases between them. CDR3 length: 14 amino acids. The germline CDR1 and CDR2 sequences are WSHSY and SAAADI. The CDR3 DNA reads as TGCGCCAGCAGTGAGCACAGCAATAATTCACCCCTCCACTTT. Amino acid sequence: CASSEHSNNSPLHF.

V usage is TRBV25-1 and J usage is TRBJ1-6; 7 positions agree with TRBD1. CDR3 size: 14 residues. Germline loops: CDR1 MGHDK, CDR2 SYGVNS. Trimming cost V 2 bases and J 6 bases; bases outside gene matches: 1. Here the CDR3 reads CASSEPGGNSPLHF. The CDR3 coding sequence is TGTGCCAGCAGTGAACCAGGGGGTAATTCACCCCTCCACTTT.

J is TRBJ2-5 and V is TRBV7-3; D gene ambiguous. CDR1 SGHTA and CDR2 FQGTGA come from the germline V gene. The CDR3 has 13 residues. V was cut by 2 bases and J by 5 bases, with 9 bases left in between. Written as DNA, the CDR3 is TGTGCCAGCAGCTTATCGAAGGAGGAGACCCAGTACTTC. It encodes CASSLSKEETQYF.

The chain uses TRBV7-9 and TRBJ2-2; D assignment may be TRBD1 or TRBD2 (5 bases each). The CDR3 runs 15 residues. Germline CDR1 is SEHNR and CDR2 is FQNEAQ (reference sequence). V was shortened by 5 bases and J by 1 base, with 11 bases between the two germline ends. CDR3 DNA sequence: TGTGCCAGCAGCCCCGAGGGGAAGAACACCGGGGAGCTGTTTTTT. Protein: CASSPEGKNTGELFF.

The chain links TRBV5-4 to TRBJ2-2; the match to TRBD1 covers 7 bases. V trimming: 3 bases; J trimming: 5 bases; junction bases outside the gene matches: 1. Germline CDR1 and CDR2: SGHNT and YYREEE (reference sequence). CDR3 length: 13 amino acids. This CDR3 is CASSWGQTGELFF. CDR3 DNA: TGTGCCAGCAGCTGGGGACAGACCGGGGAGCTGTTTTTT.

The rearrangement joins TRBV5-1 to TRBJ2-2, with D uncertain. Looked up from germline, CDR1 is SGHRS and CDR2 is YFSETQ. V was cut by 4 bases and J by 5 bases, with 9 bases left in between. The length of the CDR3 is 13 residues. In DNA, the CDR3 is TGCGCCAGCAGCCTCTTAGGGACCGGGGAGCTGTTTTTT. Encoded protein: CASSLLGTGELFF.

In this sample, this clone turned up once. The chain links TRBV29-1 to TRBJ1-4; TRBD1 agrees at 8 bases. The trim removed 7 bases at V and 3 bases at J, leaving 4 bases unmatched. The CDR3 length is 13 residues. Per the germline V gene, CDR1 is SQVTM and CDR2 is ANQGSEA. The CDR3 sequence: CSGWTGPNEKLFF. In DNA form, the CDR3 reads TGCAGCGGGTGGACAGGGCCTAATGAAAAACTGTTTTTT.

This clone has only a few counts. The chain links TRBV19 to TRBJ1-5; D is unclear. CDR3 length: 14 amino acids. V was shortened by 3 bases and J by 2 bases, with 8 bases between the two germline ends. Germline loops: CDR1 LNHDA, CDR2 SQIVND (reference sequence). Here the CDR3 reads CASSMGSGNQPQHF. Here the CDR3 DNA reads TGTGCCAGTAGTATGGGTTCTGGCAATCAGCCCCAGCATTTT.

The chain is built from TRBV5-5 and TRBJ1-5, with a tentative D call TRBD1 (5 bases). V lost 0 bases and J 1 base, leaving 5 bases between the germline ends. This CDR3 region has 14 residues. Germline V gene lookup returns CDR1 SGHKS and CDR2 YYEKEE (reference sequence). In DNA, the CDR3 is TGTGCCAGCAGCTTGGGACAGAGCAATCAGCCCCAGCATTTT. It translates to CASSLGQSNQPQHF.

This chain connects TRBV19 to TRBJ2-3; D might be TRBD2 (6 bases). Germline CDR1 and CDR2: LNHDA and SQIVND (reference sequence). The CDR3 length is 15 residues. V was trimmed by 4 bases and J by 2 bases, leaving 13 bases between them. For the CDR3, the DNA is TGTGCCAGTAGTACTTGGGACTCTTACACAGATACGCAGTATTTT. Protein: CASSTWDSYTDTQYF.

This clone was seen once. V usage is TRBV7-9 and J usage is TRBJ1-1; D ambiguous. V dropped 5 bases and J dropped 4 bases, with 20 bases sitting between them. CDR3 length equals 16 residues. Germline assignment: CDR1 SEHNR and CDR2 FQNEAQ (reference sequence). CDR3 protein: CASSLTQGGVGTEAFF. The DNA for the CDR3 is TGTGCCAGCAGCCTGACCCAAGGAGGCGTGGGCACTGAAGCTTTCTTT.

The count of this clone is one. This rearrangement joins TRBV5-1 to TRBJ2-7; TRBD2 matches at 8 bases. This CDR3 contains 15 residues. Looked up from germline, CDR1 is SGHRS and CDR2 is YFSETQ. J gave up 3 bases and V 4 bases, and 9 bases lay outside the gene matches. The DNA for the CDR3 is TGCGCCAGCAGCCTCGGTACGCGGGGGGTCTACGAGCAGTACTTC. It translates to CASSLGTRGVYEQYF.

This sequence joins TRBV7-6 and TRBJ2-7; no clear D gene. V was cut by 11 bases and J by 2 bases, with 4 bases left in between. The germline V gene encodes CDR1 SGHVS and CDR2 FNYEAQ. This CDR3 region has 9 residues. CDR3 loop: CALPYEQYF. CDR3 nucleotides: TGTGCCCTACCCTACGAGCAGTACTTC.

The CDR3 here is CASSSPVWSGNEQYF. The CDR3 bases are TGTGCCAGCAGCTCCCCGGTCTGGTCTGGTAACGAGCAGTACTTC. The V and J genes are TRBV7-2 and TRBJ2-7; D gene uncertain. Trimming cost V 4 bases and J 5 bases, with 18 bases left between them. The CDR3 length is 15 residues. The germline V gene encodes CDR1 SGHTA and CDR2 FQGNSA.

The chain combines TRBV30 with TRBJ1-1; D remains unclear. The CDR3 runs 13 residues. Germline V gives CDR1 GTSNPN, CDR2 SVGIG (reference sequence). V lost 5 bases and J lost 1, with 11 bases in between. The CDR3 nucleotides are TGTGCCTGGGGATGGGGTCGGAACACTGAAGCTTTCTTT. Translated: CAWGWGRNTEAFF.

The chain carries TRBV7-9 and TRBJ2-7, with D possibly TRBD1 on 6 matching bases. Trimming cost V 5 bases and J 0 bases, with 11 bases left between them. There are 14 residues in the CDR3. Germline CDR1 SEHNR, CDR2 FQNEAQ (reference sequence). CDR3 amino acids: CASSQRGSSYEQYF. The CDR3 DNA sequence: TGTGCCAGCAGCCAGAGGGGGAGCTCCTACGAGCAGTACTTC. The complete variable domain, with remaining parts taken from reference TRBV7-9 and TRBJ2-7, reads DTGVSQNPRHKITKRGQNVTFRCDPISEHNRLYWYRQTLGQGPEFLTYFQNEAQLEKSRLLSDRFSAERPKGSFSTLEIQRTEQGDSAMYLCASSQRGSSYEQYFGPGTRLTVT.

The gene calls are TRBV7-3 and TRBJ2-6; a weak D match, TRBD2 (7 bases). CDR1 and CDR2 (germline): SGHTA, FQGTGA. V was pared by 3 bases and J by 0 bases, with 21 bases between. The CDR3 contains 20 residues. The CDR3 DNA reads TGTGCCAGCAGCTTGGCCGTCTGGGCGGGGGCGTCCTCTGGGGCCAACGTCCTGACTTTC. As protein: CASSLAVWAGASSGANVLTF. Complete variable domain (other parts from reference TRBV7-3 and TRBJ2-6): GAGVSQTPSNKVTEKGKYVELRCDPISGHTALYWYRQSLGQGPEFLIYFQGTGAADDSGLPNDRFFAVRPEGSVSTLKIQRTERGDSAVYLCASSLAVWAGASSGANVLTFGAGSRLTVL.

This chain uses TRBV5-6 with TRBJ1-4; a weak D match, TRBD1 (5 bases). This CDR3 is built from 14 residues. The V end lost 5 bases, the J end lost 8 bases, and 16 bases lay between the germline ends. From germline, CDR1 is SGHDT and CDR2 YYEEEE. CDR3 nucleotide sequence: TGTGCCAGCAGTTTCGGCCAGGGAGACGAAAAACTGTTTTTT. Its protein is CASSFGQGDEKLFF. Using reference TRBV5-6 and TRBJ1-4 for the parts outside the CDR3, the full variable domain is DAGVTQSPTHLIKTRGQQVTLRCSPKSGHDTVSWYQQALGQGPQFIFQYYEEEERQRGNFPDRFSGHQFPNYSSELNVNALLLGDSALYLCASSFGQGDEKLFFGSGTQLSVL.

CDR3 sequence reads: CSTRGDNTEQYF. In DNA, the CDR3 is TGCAGCACCCGGGGGGATAATACCGAGCAGTACTTC. The chain employs TRBV29-1 and TRBJ2-7, with 7 positions matching TRBD2. The germline gives CDR1 SQVTM, CDR2 ANQGSEA. The CDR3 runs 12 residues. V lost 8 bases, J lost 6 bases, and 10 bases stayed unmatched.